Here is one T cell receptor beta chain with its context. As originally analysed: Reference gene primers were amplified, and this amplification served to estimate nucleated cell counts. Here immunoSEQ multiplex PCR was the method, and the copy in TCRdb shows in-frame clones only, minus some. V, J and clone size are taken as reported in that table, and D and trimming were inferred from the DNA itself. This table has roughly 180,000 clones, approximately 80% appearing once. This record belongs to a study of blood T cell repertoires in COVID-19. Study as a whole: Acute and convalescent COVID-19 samples came from the United States, Italy and Spain. PBMCs, B-cell-depleted T cells, or T cells were the source of the cDNA or gDNA that made up the material.

Germline lookup yields CDR1 LNHDA and CDR2 SQIVND (reference sequence). The length of the CDR3 is 16 residues. Trimming shortened V by 8 bases and J by 4 bases, and 18 bases separated the two germline ends. Sample: peripheral blood. The sequence came from a human donor in a cohort sampled during active COVID-19. The chain uses TRBV19 and TRBJ1-6; D may be TRBD1 (6 bases). The CDR3 here is CASSPSRGAYNSPLHF. CDR3 nucleotides: TGTGCCAGTTCCCCATCGCGGGGGGCTTATAATTCACCCCTCCACTTT.